This T cell receptor beta chain was recorded in a study of shared clonotypes between healthy human individuals. V lost 4 bases, J lost 4 bases, and 4 bases stayed unmatched. Germline CDR1 is SGHRS and CDR2 is YFSETQ. CDR3 length: 14 amino acids. This clone was seen a handful of times. The antigen remains undetermined. The investigators split CD4+ cells into a CD45RA+ naive subset and a CD45RA-negative memory subset. Profiling relied on immunoSEQ multiplex PCR, and the TCRdb table lists in-frame clones only, not all of them. The sample lists about 980,000 clones, 76% occurring once. Study-level points and caveats: Rarefaction gave evidence that sorted-subset sequencing remained incomplete despite large depth. Larger estimated richness was generally recorded for naive subsets relative to memory subsets.

The chain employs TRBV5-1 and TRBJ2-1, with 8 bases lining up with TRBD2. This receptor was identified in a young man in good health. The sequenced material came from memory CD4+ T cells sorted from blood. Subset reported: CD45RA-negative fraction. The CDR3 sequence is CASSTTSGYNEQFF. CDR3 coding DNA: TGCGCCAGCAGCACAACTAGCGGATACAATGAGCAGTTCTTC.